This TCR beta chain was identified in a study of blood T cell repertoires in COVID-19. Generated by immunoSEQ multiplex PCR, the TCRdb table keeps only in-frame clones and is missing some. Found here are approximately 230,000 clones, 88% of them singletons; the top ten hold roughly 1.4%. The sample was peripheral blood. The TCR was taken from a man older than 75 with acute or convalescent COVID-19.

The CDR3 loop reads CASSPRGDLYNEQFF. The CDR3 DNA reads TGTGCCAGCTCCCCGCGGGGAGACCTTTACAATGAGCAGTTCTTC. The V gene is TRBV18, the J gene TRBJ2-1, with D possibly being TRBD2 (6 bases). Germline V gives CDR1 KGHSH, CDR2 LQKENI. CDR3 length: 15 residues. V was cut by 6 bases and J by 4 bases, with 16 bases left in between.